The 10 T cell receptor beta chains presented below share a single source sample, sequenced in a study of T cells in narcolepsy. Assay: immunoSEQ multiplex PCR; the TCRdb copy retains only in-frame clones and omits some. Here the sample spans tens of thousands of clones, almost 80% being singletons. The sequenced sample consisted of memory (CD45RA-) CD4+ T cells from blood. All receptors come from a human donor in good health.

The rearrangement uses TRBV5-1 and TRBJ2-7; a weak D match, TRBD2 (5 bases). The germline V gene has CDR1 SGHRS and CDR2 YFSETQ. Trimming cost V 4 bases and J 4 bases, with 15 bases left between them. The CDR3 length is 14 residues. The CDR3 protein is CASSLSPGSYEQYF. The CDR3 coding sequence is TGCGCCAGCAGCCTCTCCCCGGGGAGTTACGAGCAGTACTTC. Together with reference TRBV5-1 and TRBJ2-7, the CDR3 gives the full variable domain: KAGVTQTPRYLIKTRGQQVTLSCSPISGHRSVSWYQQTPGQGLQFLFEYFSETQRNKGNFPGRFSGRQFSNSRSEMNVSTLELGDSALYLCASSLSPGSYEQYFGPGTRLTVT.

The rearrangement joins TRBV11-3 to TRBJ1-1; D is ambiguous. CDR3 length: 13 amino acids. V was shortened by 4 bases and J by 3 bases, with 9 bases between the two germline ends. Germline assignment: CDR1 SGHNT and CDR2 YENEEA. The CDR3 coding sequence is TGTGCCAGCAGCTGGCCCCGGGACACTGAAGCTTTCTTT. Residues: CASSWPRDTEAFF.

This chain connects TRBV5-1 to TRBJ2-3; tentative D call: TRBD2 (6 bases). Trimming shortened V by 4 bases and J by 4 bases, and 16 bases separated the two germline ends. Germline lookup yields CDR1 SGHRS and CDR2 YFSETQ. This CDR3 region has 15 residues. The CDR3 bases are TGCGCCAGCAGCCGCGGGACCACAACCTCAGATACGCAGTATTTT. This codes for CASSRGTTTSDTQYF.

A single count supports this clone. The chain uses TRBV6-1 and TRBJ1-2, with D maybe TRBD1 (6 bases). This CDR3 spans 18 amino acids. Trimming stripped 0 bases from V and 2 bases from J, with 19 bases between. Germline CDR1 and CDR2: MNHNS and SASEGT. CDR3 residues: CASSEAPVRGRMNYGYTF. CDR3 bases: TGTGCCAGCAGTGAAGCGCCTGTGAGGGGGAGGATGAACTATGGCTACACCTTC.

This chain uses TRBV19 with TRBJ2-1, with 8 bases fitting TRBD1. The germline V gene has CDR1 LNHDA and CDR2 SQIVND (reference sequence). CDR3 length: 13 residues. Unmatched junction bases numbered 2, after V lost 0 bases and J lost 10 bases. CDR3 coding DNA: TGTGCCAGTAGTATAGAAGGGACAGGAGAGCAGTTCTTC. Its translation: CASSIEGTGEQFF.

V gene TRBV11-2 combines with J gene TRBJ1-5; D perhaps matches TRBD1 (5 bases). V shed 8 bases and J shed 4 bases, with 15 bases lying between them. The CDR3 consists of 14 residues. Germline values: CDR1 SGHAT, CDR2 FQNNGV. CDR3 in amino acids: CASCPGGGNQPQHF. The CDR3 DNA is TGTGCCAGCTGCCCAGGCGGGGGTAATCAGCCCCAGCATTTT.

The chain links TRBV7-7 to TRBJ2-7, with a tentative D call TRBD1 (6 bases). The V end lost 5 bases, the J end lost 1 base, and 12 bases lay between the germline ends. Germline-derived CDR1 and CDR2 are SSHAT and FNYEAQ (reference sequence). This CDR3 has 14 amino acids. The CDR3 nucleotides read TGTGCCAGCAGCCCACAACAGGGTTCCTACGAGCAGTACTTC. Translation gives CASSPQQGSYEQYF.

The chain couples TRBV4-1 to TRBJ2-2, with 14 bases that match TRBD2. V trimming: 1 base; J trimming: 4 bases; junction bases outside the gene matches: 5. Germline CDR1 is MGHRA and CDR2 is YSYEKL. The CDR3 has 18 amino acids. This CDR3 is CASSQGGLAGVGTGELFF. The CDR3 region has the DNA TGCGCCAGCAGCCAAGGGGGACTAGCGGGAGTTGGCACCGGGGAGCTGTTTTTT.

As to this clone: The junction departs from germline at one end; a sequencing error may be responsible. The chain joins TRBV6-1 to TRBJ1-1; D is ambiguous. The V gene's germline CDR1 is MNHNS and CDR2 SASEGT. The CDR3 consists of 15 residues. The DNA of the CDR3 is TGTGCCAGCAGTGGAGAATTCGGTCTACGGGGTGAAGCTTCCTTT. Protein: CASSGEFGLRGEASF.

This chain links TRBV18 with TRBJ2-1; 8 positions agree with TRBD1. The CDR3 consists of 14 residues. V trimming: 6 bases; J trimming: 6 bases; junction bases outside the gene matches: 7. From germline, CDR1 is KGHSH and CDR2 LQKENI. The CDR3 nucleotides read TGTGCCAGCTCTCAGCTTACAGGGGGCAATGAGCAGTTCTTC. Protein: CASSQLTGGNEQFF.